This passage covers 5 T cell receptor beta chains from one sample sequenced in a study of graft-versus-host responses after intestinal transplantation. The assay was immunoSEQ multiplex PCR, and TCRdb's table has in-frame clones only and misses some. The sample includes 95,000 to 100,000 clones, approximately 85% of them seen just once. Sequences were derived from PBMCs, sampled 255 days after intestinal transplant. The receptor source for this set is a human patient who received an intestinal transplant, so some T cells may come from the graft donor.

The gene calls are TRBV20-1 and TRBJ2-7; D is uncertain. Germline V CDR1 and CDR2: DFQATT, SNEGSKA (reference sequence). CDR3 length: 11 residues. V was shortened by 0 bases and J by 4 bases, with 4 bases between the two germline ends. Here the CDR3 reads CSARDKYEQYF. The CDR3 nucleotides are TGCAGTGCTAGAGACAAATACGAGCAGTACTTC.

The chain combines TRBV10-1 with TRBJ2-2, with TRBD1 identical over 10 bases. The CDR3 runs 15 residues. In germline, CDR1 is WNHNN, CDR2 SYGVQD (reference sequence). V was pared by 4 bases and J by 5 bases, with 4 bases of the junction left unmatched. CDR3 DNA: TGCGCCAGCAGTGGGGGGACAGGGGAGACCGGGGAGCTGTTTTTT. Translation gives CASSGGTGETGELFF.

The chain uses TRBV6-4 and TRBJ1-4; D is unresolved. V lost 5 bases to trimming and J lost 6 bases, with 10 bases between them. This CDR3 has 13 residues. CDR1 and CDR2 from the germline V gene are MRHNA and SNTAGT. The CDR3 loop is CASSLRIDEKLFF. Written as DNA, the CDR3 is TGTGCCAGCAGTCTCCGGATTGATGAAAAACTGTTTTTT.

The chain has TRBV5-1 and TRBJ2-7; D ambiguous. The germline gives CDR1 SGHRS, CDR2 YFSETQ. The V end was cut by 5 bases, the J end by 0 bases, with 9 bases between. This CDR3 is built from 13 residues. The CDR3 reads CASRQLGSYEQYF. The CDR3 DNA is TGCGCCAGCAGGCAACTGGGCTCCTACGAGCAGTACTTC.

This chain uses TRBV5-4 with TRBJ2-1, with D possibly called TRBD1 or TRBD2 (5 bases each). CDR1 and CDR2 from the germline V gene are SGHNT and YYREEE (reference sequence). V was trimmed by 5 bases and J by 0 bases, leaving 12 bases between them. The CDR3 sequence is 15 residues long. CDR3: CASSSRDLSYNEQFF. In nucleotides, the CDR3 is TGTGCCAGCAGTAGCCGGGACCTCTCCTACAATGAGCAGTTCTTC.